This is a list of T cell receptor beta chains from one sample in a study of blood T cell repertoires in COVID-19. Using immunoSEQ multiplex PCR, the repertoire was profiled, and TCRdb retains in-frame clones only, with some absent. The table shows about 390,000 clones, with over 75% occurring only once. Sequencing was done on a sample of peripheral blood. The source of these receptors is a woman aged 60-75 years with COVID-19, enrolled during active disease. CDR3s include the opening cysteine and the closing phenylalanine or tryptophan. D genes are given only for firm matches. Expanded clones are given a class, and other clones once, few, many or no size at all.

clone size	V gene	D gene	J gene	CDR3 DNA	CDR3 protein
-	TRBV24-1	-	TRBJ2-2	TGTGCCACCAGTACAGTGGGCGACACCGGGGAGCTGTTTTTT	CATSTVGDTGELFF
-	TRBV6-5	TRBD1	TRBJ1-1	TGTGCCAGCAGAAGGGGGACAGGGAAAAGAGCTGAAGCTTTCTTT	CASRRGTGKRAEAFF
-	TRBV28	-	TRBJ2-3	TGTGCCAGCAGTGTCCTCACAGATACGCAGTATTTT	CASSVLTDTQYF
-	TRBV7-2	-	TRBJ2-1	TGTGCCAGCAGCCCCTTAGGGGCCCTTCGACACGAGCAGTTCTTC	CASSPLGALRHEQFF
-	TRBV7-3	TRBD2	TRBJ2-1	TGTGCCAGCAGCTCCACTAGCGGGGGGGCGTTTGAGCAGTTCTTC	CASSSTSGGAFEQFF
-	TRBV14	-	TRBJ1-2	TGTGCCAGCAGCCGGGGGAGGGGCGTCTATGGCTACACCTTC	CASSRGRGVYGYTF
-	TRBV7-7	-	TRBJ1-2	TGTGCTAAGCCAGGGCAACGAGGTGGCTACACCTTC	CAKPGQRGGYTF
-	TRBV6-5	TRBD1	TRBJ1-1	TGTGCCAGCAGTTACGGACAGGGGGCTGAAGCTTTCTTT	CASSYGQGAEAFF
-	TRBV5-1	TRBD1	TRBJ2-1	TGCGCCAGCAGCTTGGAGGGGACAGGATACAATGAGCAGTTCTTC	CASSLEGTGYNEQFF
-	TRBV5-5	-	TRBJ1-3	TGTGCCAGCAGCGGAGCAGGGCACTCTGGAAACACCATATATTTT	CASSGAGHSGNTIYF
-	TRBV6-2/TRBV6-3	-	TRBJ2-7	TGTGCCAGCAGCCCCGGGACATTCTCCTACGAGCAGTACTTC	CASSPGTFSYEQYF
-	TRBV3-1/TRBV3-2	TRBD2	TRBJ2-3	TGTGCCAGCAGCCAAAAAAGAAAGCGGGGGAGCACAGATACGCAGTATTTT	CASSQKRKRGSTDTQYF
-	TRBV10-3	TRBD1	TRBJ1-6	TGTGCCATTAAGGGACAGGGGGCTGACTCACCCCTCCACTTT	CAIKGQGADSPLHF
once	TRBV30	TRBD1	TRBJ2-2	TGTGCCTACGGAGTACAGGGGATCTCCACCGGGGAGCTGTTTTTT	CAYGVQGISTGELFF
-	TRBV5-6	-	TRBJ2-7	TGTGCCAGCAGGCTGAGACGTGGGGGCTCTACCGAGCAGTACTTC	CASRLRRGGSTEQYF
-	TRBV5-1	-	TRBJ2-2	TGCGCCAGCAGTATTGAGGGTGTGAACACCGGGGAGCTGTTTTTT	CASSIEGVNTGELFF
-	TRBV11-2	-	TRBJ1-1	TGTGCCAGCAGCTTAGGAGGTTCAGAGGGCACTGAAGCTTTCTTT	CASSLGGSEGTEAFF
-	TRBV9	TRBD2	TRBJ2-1	TGTGCCAGCAGCGTAGGTAGCGGGGGGTCCTACAATGAGCAGTTCTTC	CASSVGSGGSYNEQFF
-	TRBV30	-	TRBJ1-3	TGTGCCTGGAGTGCACAGGCCCATGTTGGAAACACCATATATTTT	CAWSAQAHVGNTIYF
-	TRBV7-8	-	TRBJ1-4	TGTGCCAGCAGCTTAGCGGGGCCGGTCAATGAAAAACTGTTTTTT	CASSLAGPVNEKLFF
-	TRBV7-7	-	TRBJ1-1	TGTGCCAGCAGCCCGACAGACCTGAGCACTGAAGCTTTCTTT	CASSPTDLSTEAFF
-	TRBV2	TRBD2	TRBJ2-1	TGTGCCAGCAGCTCCAGCCGGACTAGCGGGGGCACCTTCTACAATGAGCAGTTCTTC	CASSSSRTSGGTFYNEQFF
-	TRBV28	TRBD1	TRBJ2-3	TGTGCCAGCACCCCAGGGGGTCCGCAGGGAGATACGCAGTATTTT	CASTPGGPQGDTQYF
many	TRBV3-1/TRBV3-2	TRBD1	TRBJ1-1	TGTGCCAGCAGCTGGGGACAGGGGGCCGCTGAAGCTTTCTTT	CASSWGQGAAEAFF
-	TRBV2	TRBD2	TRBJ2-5	TGTGCCGGTCAATTAGCGGGGGCATTGGAGACCCAGTACTTC	CAGQLAGALETQYF
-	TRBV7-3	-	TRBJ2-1	TGTGCCAGCAGCTTCGGGTCGCTGGCGGCCGGTGGTGAGCAGTTCTTC	CASSFGSLAAGGEQFF
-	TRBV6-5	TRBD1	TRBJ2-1	TGTGCCAGCAGTTACGGGGGGACAGGGTACAATGAGCAGTTCTTC	CASSYGGTGYNEQFF
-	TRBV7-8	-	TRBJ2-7	TGTGCCAGCAGCAGCCCGGGGGTCCCCAACGAGCAGTACTTC	CASSSPGVPNEQYF
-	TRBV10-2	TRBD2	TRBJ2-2	TGCGCCAGCAGGCGCGGGGGGGCTTCCGGGGAGCTGTTTTTT	CASRRGGASGELFF
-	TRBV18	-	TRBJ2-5	TGTGCCAGCTCACCAGGACAGCGTCAAGAGACCCAGTACTTC	CASSPGQRQETQYF
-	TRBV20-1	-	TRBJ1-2	TGCAGTGTCTCGAGGGATGGCTACACCTTC	CSVSRDGYTF
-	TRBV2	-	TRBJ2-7	TGTGCCAGCCGCCCGGACCTAAACGGGGAGTACTTC	CASRPDLNGEYF
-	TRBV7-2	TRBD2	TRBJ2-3	TGTGCCAGCAGCTGGAGAGGACGGGCGGGGGGCACAGATACGCAGTATTTT	CASSWRGRAGGTDTQYF
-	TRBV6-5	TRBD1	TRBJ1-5	TGTGCCAGCGCAAGGACAGGTCTCAATCAGCCCCAGCATTTT	CASARTGLNQPQHF
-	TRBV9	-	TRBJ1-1	TGTGCCAGCAGCGTAGACCTAAACACTGAAGCTTTCTTT	CASSVDLNTEAFF
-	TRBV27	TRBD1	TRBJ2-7	TGTGCCAGCAGTTCCCTCGGGACAGGGCGTCCCTACGAGCAGTACTTC	CASSSLGTGRPYEQYF
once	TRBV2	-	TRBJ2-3	TGTGCCAGCAGTGTACAGTCTAGCACAGATACGCAGTATTTT	CASSVQSSTDTQYF
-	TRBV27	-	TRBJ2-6	TGTGCCAGCAGTACGGGGACATCTCAGACGTCTGGGGCCAACGTCCTGACTTTC	CASSTGTSQTSGANVLTF
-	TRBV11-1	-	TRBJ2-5	TGTGCCAGCAGCTTGACCCGGTCCGGGGGCCAAGAGACCCAGTACTTC	CASSLTRSGGQETQYF
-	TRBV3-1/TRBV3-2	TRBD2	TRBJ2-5	TGTGCCAGCAGCCTCGGGGGGGCCGGGGAGACCCAGTACTTC	CASSLGGAGETQYF
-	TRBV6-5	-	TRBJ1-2	TGTGCCAGCAGTTCACCTTTGTGGGGAGACGGCTACACCTTC	CASSSPLWGDGYTF
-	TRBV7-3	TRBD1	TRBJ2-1	TGTGCCAGCAGCTTATGGCGGGACAGGGGTTCGGATGAGCAGTTCTTC	CASSLWRDRGSDEQFF